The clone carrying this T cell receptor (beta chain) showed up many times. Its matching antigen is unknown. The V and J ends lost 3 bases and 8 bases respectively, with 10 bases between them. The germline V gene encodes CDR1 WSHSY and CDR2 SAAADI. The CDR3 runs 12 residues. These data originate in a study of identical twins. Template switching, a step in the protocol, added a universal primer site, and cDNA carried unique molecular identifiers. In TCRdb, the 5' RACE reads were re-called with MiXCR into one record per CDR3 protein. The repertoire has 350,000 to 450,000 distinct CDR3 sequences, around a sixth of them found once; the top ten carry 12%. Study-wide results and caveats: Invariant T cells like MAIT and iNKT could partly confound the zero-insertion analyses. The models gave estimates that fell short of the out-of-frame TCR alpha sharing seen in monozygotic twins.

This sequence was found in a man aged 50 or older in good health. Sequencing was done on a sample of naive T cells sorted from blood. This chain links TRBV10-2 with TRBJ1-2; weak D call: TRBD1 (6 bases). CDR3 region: CASSETGIGYTF. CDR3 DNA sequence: TGCGCCAGCAGTGAAACAGGGATAGGCTACACCTTC.